These 26 T cell receptor beta chains were all obtained from the same sample, sequenced in a study of OX40 agonist ivuxolimab in advanced cancers. The repertoire was sequenced with immunoSEQ multiplex PCR; TCRdb's copy has only in-frame clones and lacks some. In the table there are 82,000 or so clones, about 93% of which are singletons. The sample consisted of CD4+ or CD8+ T cells sorted from blood, taken in a trial of the OX40 agonist ivuxolimab. These receptors were taken from an adult with an advanced solid tumor such as melanoma, head and neck, liver or kidney cancer.

CDR3 sequence (DNA): TGTGCCAGCAGCTTGGATGGCAAAAACATTCAGTACTTC. It yields the protein CASSLDGKNIQYF. The genes are TRBV5-4 and TRBJ2-4; D remains ambiguous. The CDR3 runs 13 residues. Germline lookup yields CDR1 SGHNT and CDR2 YYREEE (reference sequence). V was cut by 0 bases and J by 3 bases, with 4 bases left in between. Looking up the rest from reference TRBV5-4 and TRBJ2-4 gives the full variable domain: ETGVTQSPTHLIKTRGQQVTLRCSSQSGHNTVSWYQQALGQGPQFIFQYYREEENGRGNFPPRFSGLQFPNYSSELNVNALELDDSALYLCASSLDGKNIQYFGAGTRLSVL.

This clone was observed once. The chain has TRBV7-2 and TRBJ2-5; D gene ambiguous. The end of the DNA fits TRBJ2-7 better, so the J call may be wrong. Germline CDR1 SGHTA, CDR2 FQGNSA. The CDR3 length is 11 residues. The CDR3 protein is CASSQWVEQYF. For the CDR3, the DNA is TGTGCCAGCAGTCAATGGGTCGAGCAGTACTTC.

This sequence joins TRBV11-2 and TRBJ2-3; TRBD1 agrees at 9 bases. Germline-derived CDR1 and CDR2 are SGHAT and FQNNGV. The CDR3 contains 15 residues. The V gene end was trimmed by 5 bases and the J gene end by 3 bases; junction bases not matched to a gene: 6. This CDR3 reads CASSPGTGLTDTQYF. The CDR3 region has the DNA TGTGCCAGCAGCCCTGGGACAGGGTTAACAGATACGCAGTATTTT.

This chain joins TRBV7-8 and TRBJ2-5, with 7 nucleotides matching TRBD1. CDR1 is SGHVS and CDR2 is FQNEAQ in the germline V gene. V lost 4 bases to trimming and J lost 5 bases; unmatched junction nucleotides: 10. This CDR3 spans 15 amino acids. CDR3 DNA sequence: TGTGCCAGCAGCTCTACCGGGACAGCGAGCGAGACCCAGTACTTC. It specifies CASSSTGTASETQYF.

The genes are TRBV2 and TRBJ2-2; 9 bases align to TRBD1. The CDR3 loop spans 16 amino acids. J lost 4 bases, V lost 3 bases, and 6 bases had no gene match. Germline CDR1 SNHLY, CDR2 FYNNEI. CDR3 sequence (DNA): TGTGCCAGCAGTGAGGGACAGGGATCTTTCACCGGGGAGCTGTTTTTT. Protein product: CASSEGQGSFTGELFF.

This sequence joins TRBV5-1 and TRBJ1-3; D is undetermined. The V end lost 0 bases, the J end lost 3 bases, and 7 bases lay between the germline ends. CDR1 is SGHRS, CDR2 YFSETQ, per germline. This CDR3 comprises 14 residues. CDR3 residues: CASSLAEVGNTIYF. CDR3 nucleotide sequence: TGCGCCAGCAGCTTGGCCGAGGTTGGAAACACCATATATTTT.

This clone was seen a handful of times. The J gene is TRBJ1-5, the V gene TRBV19, with 7 bases matching TRBD1. Trimming cost V 4 bases and J 2 bases; bases outside gene matches: 2. The germline gives CDR1 LNHDA, CDR2 SQIVND (reference sequence). There are 14 residues in the CDR3. The CDR3 reads CASSNDRGNQPQHF. CDR3 nucleotides: TGTGCCAGTAGTAATGACAGGGGCAATCAGCCCCAGCATTTT.

This chain connects TRBV4-3 to TRBJ2-7; D unclear. This CDR3 has 15 residues. Trimming removed 2 bases at V and 3 bases at J, with 14 bases between. Germline CDR1 reads LGHNA; CDR2 reads YSLEER. The chain's CDR3 is CASSQQGAGYYEQYF. CDR3 nucleotide sequence: TGCGCCAGCAGCCAACAAGGAGCAGGCTACTACGAGCAGTACTTC.

J is TRBJ2-7 and V is TRBV28; 9 bases line up with TRBD2. The V gene's germline CDR1 is MDHEN and CDR2 SYDVKM. This CDR3 is built from 14 residues. Trimming at V came to 7 bases and at J to 4 bases, leaving 8 bases not matched to a gene. The CDR3 region has the DNA TGTGCCAGCAACCAAGTAGCGGGAGCTTACGAGCAGTACTTC. Its protein product is CASNQVAGAYEQYF.

This clone appeared once. The chain couples TRBV5-4 to TRBJ2-7; 9 bases fit TRBD1. There are 15 residues in the CDR3. Germline-derived CDR1 and CDR2 are SGHNT and YYREEE (reference sequence). Losses at the gene ends were 5 bases for V and 3 bases for J; bases not matched to a gene: 9. DNA for the CDR3: TGTGCCAGCAGACCTGGGACAGGGATCGGCTACGAGCAGTACTTC. Its protein product is CASRPGTGIGYEQYF.

This chain links TRBV30 with TRBJ2-5, with 7 bases fitting TRBD2. V trimming: 0 bases; J trimming: 5 bases; junction bases outside the gene matches: 6. CDR1 is GTSNPN, CDR2 SVGIG, per germline (reference sequence). The CDR3 extends over 14 amino acids. The CDR3 spells CAWSVSSGIETQYF. CDR3 sequence (DNA): TGTGCCTGGAGTGTATCCAGCGGGATTGAGACCCAGTACTTC.

Points on this clone: One junction end does not reproduce the germline sequence, and a read error may be involved. V and J are TRBV7-7 and TRBJ2-3, with 11 bases aligning to TRBD2. This CDR3 is built from 15 residues. Germline V gene sequence: CDR1 SSHAT, CDR2 FNYEAQ (reference sequence). The CDR3 DNA sequence: TGTGCTAGCAGCCCGGGACTAGCGGCCACAGATACGCAGTATTTT. Residues: CASSPGLAATDTQYF.

V is TRBV7-2 and J is TRBJ1-2; TRBD1 agrees at 8 bases. Germline V gene lookup returns CDR1 SGHTA and CDR2 FQGNSA. Trimming took 5 bases from V and 6 from J; bases not matched to a gene: 5. This CDR3 region has 13 residues. As DNA, the CDR3 is TGTGCCAGCAGCCCCTCGGACAGGGATGGCTACACCTTC. Its protein is CASSPSDRDGYTF.

V is TRBV5-4 and J is TRBJ2-2, with no clear D. Germline V gene data show CDR1 as SGHNT and CDR2 as YYREEE (reference sequence). There are 13 residues in the CDR3. V lost 3 bases and J lost 6, with 9 bases in between. The CDR3 DNA follows: TGTGCCAGCAGCTCCCCGGGTTCCGGGGAGCTGTTTTTT. Encoded protein: CASSSPGSGELFF.

CDR3 nucleotides: TGTGCCAGCAGGGTCGGCGGGAGTAAAGGCGGGGAGCTGTTTTTT. Encoded protein: CASRVGGSKGGELFF. V gene TRBV5-4 combines with J gene TRBJ2-2; 7 bases agree with TRBD2. The germline CDR1 and CDR2 sequences are SGHNT and YYREEE (reference sequence). The CDR3 runs to 15 residues. With 5 bases clipped from V and 7 bases from J, the junction kept 11 bases outside the gene matches.

CDR3 in DNA: TGTGCCAGCAGCTTTGGGACACCGCAAGAGACCCAGTACTTC. Residues: CASSFGTPQETQYF. The V call is TRBV7-2, the J call TRBJ2-5; tentatively, D is TRBD1 (6 bases). Looked up from germline, CDR1 is SGHTA and CDR2 is FQGNSA. The V end lost 3 bases, the J end lost 2 bases, and 10 bases lay between the germline ends. The CDR3 spans 14 residues. Filled out from reference TRBV7-2 and TRBJ2-5, the complete variable domain reads GAGVSQSPSNKVTEKGKDVELRCDPISGHTALYWYRQSLGQGLEFLIYFQGNSAPDKSGLPSDRFSAERTGGSVSTLTIQRTQQEDSAVYLCASSFGTPQETQYFGPGTRLLVL.

The V gene is TRBV7-3, the J gene TRBJ2-2; tentative D call: TRBD2 (6 bases). V lost 5 bases to trimming and J lost 6 bases, with 10 bases between them. Per germline, CDR1 SGHTA and CDR2 FQGTGA. The CDR3 has 13 amino acids. DNA of the CDR3: TGTGCCAGCAGCAGACTAGGAGCCGGGGAGCTGTTTTTT. It translates to CASSRLGAGELFF.

V and J are TRBV6-6 and TRBJ2-1, with D possibly matching TRBD1 (5 bases). This CDR3 has 14 residues. The V and J ends lost 5 bases and 8 bases respectively, with 16 bases between them. The germline V gene has CDR1 MNHNY and CDR2 SVGAGI (reference sequence). The CDR3 DNA sequence: TGTGCCAGCAGTCATGACACGAACAGGTATGAGCAGTTCTTC. Protein product: CASSHDTNRYEQFF.

This clone was detected once. This sequence joins TRBV30 and TRBJ1-5, with TRBD1 matching over 7 bases. J was trimmed by 5 bases and V by 0 bases; bases with no gene match: 10. Germline-derived CDR1 and CDR2 are GTSNPN and SVGIG (reference sequence). The CDR3 has 16 residues. As DNA, the CDR3 is TGTGCCTGGAGTGTTAAGGGGGCGAGTAGTCATCAGCCCCAGCATTTT. Protein: CAWSVKGASSHQPQHF. Together with reference TRBV30 and TRBJ1-5, the CDR3 gives the full variable domain: SQTIHQWPATLVQPVGSPLSLECTVEGTSNPNLYWYRQAAGRGLQLLFYSVGIGQISSEVPQNLSASRPQDRQFILSSKKLLLSDSGFYLCAWSVKGASSHQPQHFGDGTRLSIL.

This sequence joins TRBV7-8 and TRBJ1-1; 7 bases are shared with TRBD1. Germline loops: CDR1 SGHVS, CDR2 FQNEAQ. Trimming at V came to 4 bases and at J to 5 bases, leaving 4 bases not matched to a gene. The CDR3 contains 13 residues. In DNA, the CDR3 is TGTGCCAGCAGCTCCAGGGGGAGGACTGAAGCTTTCTTT. Translated, it gives CASSSRGRTEAFF.

This sequence joins TRBV18 and TRBJ1-3; D perhaps matches TRBD1 (5 bases). Trimming took off 2 bases at V and 0 bases at J, with 17 bases between the two ends. Germline assignment: CDR1 KGHSH and CDR2 LQKENI. CDR3 length: 18 residues. Written as DNA, the CDR3 is TGTGCCAGCTCACCATTAGGGGACGTGTCGAGCTCTGGAAACACCATATATTTT. Amino acid sequence: CASSPLGDVSSSGNTIYF. Together with reference TRBV18 and TRBJ1-3, the CDR3 gives the full variable domain: NAGVMQNPRHLVRRRGQEARLRCSPMKGHSHVYWYRQLPEEGLKFMVYLQKENIIDESGMPKERFSAEFPKEGPSILRIQQVVRGDSAAYFCASSPLGDVSSSGNTIYFGEGSWLTVV.

The chain joins TRBV28 to TRBJ2-7; D possibly corresponds to TRBD2 (6 bases). V was clipped by 5 bases and J by 3 bases, with 11 bases between them. The length of the CDR3 is 13 residues. Germline assignment: CDR1 MDHEN and CDR2 SYDVKM. The CDR3 loop is CASSSHGGYEQYF. The CDR3 DNA is TGTGCCAGCAGTAGCCACGGGGGCTACGAGCAGTACTTC.

The J gene is TRBJ2-7, the V gene TRBV10-3; 12 bases fit TRBD2. CDR1 and CDR2 (germline): ENHRY, SYGVKD. V lost 6 bases, J lost 5 bases, and 5 bases stayed unmatched. This CDR3 contains 14 residues. CDR3 coding DNA: TGTGCCATCAGACCCCGGACTAGCGGGAACGAGCAGTACTTC. This codes for CAIRPRTSGNEQYF.

V and J are TRBV18 and TRBJ1-2, with D possibly matching TRBD1 (5 bases). The CDR3 runs 13 residues. Germline V gene sequence: CDR1 KGHSH, CDR2 LQKENI. With 3 bases removed from V and 4 bases from J, the gap between germline ends came to 9 bases. The CDR3 nucleotides read TGTGCCAGCTCACCCTCAGGGACCTATGGCTACACCTTC. This sequence encodes CASSPSGTYGYTF.

This rearrangement joins TRBV28 to TRBJ2-1, with unresolved D. CDR3 length: 12 residues. Germline CDR1 reads MDHEN; CDR2 reads SYDVKM. Trimming removed 5 bases from V and 9 bases from J, with 11 bases in between. Written as DNA, the CDR3 is TGTGCCAGCAGTCTGAGGTTACTTGAGCAGTTCTTC. It encodes CASSLRLLEQFF.

J is TRBJ2-3 and V is TRBV7-9; D may match TRBD1 or TRBD2 (5 bases each). This CDR3 is 13 amino acids long. Germline assignment: CDR1 SEHNR and CDR2 FQNEAQ (reference sequence). V gave up 3 bases and J gave up 6 bases, with 10 bases separating them. The CDR3 DNA reads as TGTGCCAGCAGCTTTGCTAGGGACGATACGCAGTATTTT. Its translation is CASSFARDDTQYF.